This T cell receptor beta chain was captured in a study of OX40 agonist ivuxolimab in advanced cancers. Background for the entire study: Ivuxolimab, which targeted the costimulatory receptor OX40 (CD134), was an agonistic, fully human IgG2 monoclonal antibody. Intravenous ivuxolimab was administered to patients every 2 weeks at six dose levels: 0.01, 0.1, 0.3, 1.5, 3 and 10 mg/kg. Of the approximately 50 dose-escalation patients, hepatocellular carcinoma was present in roughly 19, melanoma in approximately 15, renal cell carcinoma in 9 and head and neck cancer in 9. In the dose-escalation cohort, 82.7% of patients were male, and the mean age was around 60 years with a range of about 20 to 90. Prior anti-PD-1, anti-PD-L1 or anti-CTLA-4 therapy was permitted, and about two fifths of dose-escalation patients had received checkpoint inhibitors. Three dose-escalation patients achieved partial responses, one with hepatocellular carcinoma and two with cutaneous melanoma. Peripheral TCRbeta sequencing aimed to test whether ivuxolimab altered TCR sequence diversity and caused clonal T-cell expansion. The paper describes the monotherapy dose-escalation part (N = 52 patients) of the phase I trial of ivuxolimab. The investigation overall reported the following: The antigen specificity of the clonally expanded peripheral T cells was not determined. In the 0.1-3.0 mg/kg groups, partial responders had among the lowest normalized peripheral clonal expansion, particularly in CD8+ T cells. At doses from 0.1 to 3.0 mg/kg, clonal expansion was seen in both CD4+ and CD8+ blood T cells between baseline and week 6. Low levels of normalized T-cell clonal expansion were also shown by some nonresponding patients. After ivuxolimab, expanded clones were on average more numerous among CD8+ T cells than among CD4+ T cells.

Here V drops 6 bases and J drops 4 bases, and the junction holds 7 bases not matched to any gene. In the germline V gene, CDR1 corresponds to ENHRY and CDR2 to SYGVKD. The CDR3 runs 14 amino acids, cysteine and phenylalanine included. Only the CDR3 DNA is retained, 42 bases long and in frame from the first base. Of note for this clone: Its antigen specificity is not known. Within one base of it there is no much larger clone, and no base qualities were kept.

The trial excluded patients who had a history of autoimmune disease or were on systemic immunosuppression. Peripheral blood for TCR sequencing was drawn from every dose cohort at baseline, at cycle 4 day 1 and at cycle 7 day 1. The samples were drawn from a first-in-human, open-label, multicenter phase I dose-escalation trial of ivuxolimab. The trial enrolled adults with locally advanced or metastatic head and neck squamous cell, hepatocellular, melanoma or renal cell carcinoma. Before TCR sequencing, CD4+ T cells and CD8+ T cells were sorted from peripheral blood as separate populations. To sequence the TCRbeta CDR3 region, genomic DNA was isolated from the sorted cells. The immunoSEQ Assay was used for sequencing of TCRbeta CDR3 regions. TCRdb took over this immuneACCESS table, retaining in-frame rearrangements with V and J assigned. Such tables are incomplete; in checked studies, under half of the missing clones stem from an unresolved V gene, and the remainder is unexplained. For this sample there are about 79,000 clones; about 85% appear just once. The biggest ten clones account for 0.99% of the sample.

The source of this sequence is an adult with an advanced solid tumor such as melanoma, head and neck, liver or kidney cancer. The chain is made from TRBV10-3 and TRBJ1-1; 8 bases in the middle match TRBD1. Sequenced here: CD4+ or CD8+ T cells sorted from blood, sampled in a trial of the OX40 agonist ivuxolimab. Here the CDR3 is given as CAIRNTGGSTEAFF. In nucleotides, the sequence is TGTGCCATCAGAAATACAGGGGGGAGCACTGAAGCTTTCTTT.